Each of the 8 T cell receptor beta chains below was sequenced from the same sample in a study of early T cells in non-severe SARS-CoV-2 infection. TCRdb processed the 5' RACE reads anew with MiXCR; each CDR3 protein has one entry. Counted here are 65,000 to 80,000 distinct CDR3 sequences, around 13% occurring once; the ten biggest clones make up 0.95% to 1.3%. Sequenced sample: whole blood. These receptors originate from an adult who was a healthcare worker with PCR-confirmed SARS-CoV-2 infection or an uninfected control (not recorded which).

DNA for the CDR3: TGTGCCAGCAGCTTATTGGGGCGACCCACAGATACGCAGTATTTT. It translates to CASSLLGRPTDTQYF. The rearrangement joins TRBV7-9 to TRBJ2-3; perhaps TRBD1 as D (5 bases). This CDR3 has 15 residues. V was trimmed by 2 bases and J by 2 bases, leaving 11 bases between them. Looked up from germline, CDR1 is SEHNR and CDR2 is FQNEAQ (reference sequence).

A few counts support this clonotype. V gene TRBV6-6 combines with J gene TRBJ1-3; TRBD1 matches at 11 bases. The CDR3 totals 17 residues. Germline V CDR1 and CDR2: MNHNY, SVGAGI (reference sequence). V lost 0 bases to trimming and J lost 4 bases; unmatched junction nucleotides: 5. For the CDR3, the DNA is TGTGCCAGCAGTTACTCGTGGGACAGGGGGACGGGAAACACCATATATTTT. Amino acids: CASSYSWDRGTGNTIYF.

This clonotype was seen more than once but under ten times. This CDR3 is CASSWGSNQPQHF. As DNA, the CDR3 is TGTGCCAGCAGTTGGGGTAGCAATCAGCCCCAGCATTTT. The chain links TRBV27 to TRBJ1-5; D remains unclear. Trimming took off 4 bases at V and 0 bases at J, with 4 bases between the two ends. From germline, CDR1 is MNHEY and CDR2 SMNVEV (reference sequence). The CDR3 covers 13 residues.

The V and J genes are TRBV29-1 and TRBJ1-1; D is possibly TRBD1 (6 bases). The germline V gene has CDR1 SQVTM and CDR2 ANQGSEA. There are 10 residues in the CDR3. V was cut by 5 bases and J by 11 bases, with 12 bases left in between. The CDR3 region has the DNA TGCAGCGTTCCAGGGGAGGGCGCTTTCTTT. It encodes CSVPGEGAFF.

This clonotype has a count of ten or more. This chain links TRBV19 with TRBJ2-6; D is undetermined. V lost 9 bases to trimming and J lost 1 base, with 10 bases between them. Per the germline V gene, CDR1 is LNHDA and CDR2 is SQIVND (reference sequence). There are 14 residues in the CDR3. This chain's CDR3 is CASTYGSGANVLTF. The DNA of the CDR3 is TGTGCCAGCACCTACGGTTCTGGGGCCAACGTCCTGACTTTC.

In DNA form, the CDR3 reads TGTGCCAGCAGCAAAGCCGATCCACCCCTCCACTTT. This sequence encodes CASSKADPPLHF. The chain has TRBV21-1 and TRBJ1-6. TRBV21-1 counts as a pseudogene. This CDR3 is 12 amino acids long.

This sequence joins TRBV29-1 and TRBJ1-1; no clear D gene. This CDR3 has 13 residues. Trimming cost V 7 bases and J 0 bases, with 12 bases left between them. Per germline, CDR1 SQVTM and CDR2 ANQGSEA. The CDR3 region is CSARRGLNTEAFF. CDR3 coding DNA: TGCAGCGCCCGTCGAGGGCTGAACACTGAAGCTTTCTTT.

The V gene is TRBV20-1, the J gene TRBJ1-1; TRBD1 aligns across 9 bases. Per germline, CDR1 DFQATT and CDR2 SNEGSKA (reference sequence). Trimming took 5 bases from V and 1 from J; bases not matched to a gene: 8. The length of the CDR3 is 15 residues. CDR3 sequence reads: CSALRDRVQNTEAFF. CDR3 nucleotides: TGCAGTGCTCTCCGGGACAGGGTTCAGAACACTGAAGCTTTCTTT.